This T cell receptor beta chain was profiled in a study of regulatory T cells in long-lasting Graves disease. The overall study: Freshly diagnosed Graves' patients had used antithyroid drugs for under 3 months. Study-wide points: Not thyroid tissue but only peripheral blood was studied.

Documented time point: newly diagnosed GD, antithyroid drugs for less than 3 months. From PBMCs, RNA was extracted and then used to make the TCR library. The CDR3 length is 12 residues. The V gene's germline CDR1 is SGHRS and CDR2 YFSETQ. This clonotype was recorded at least ten times. The antigen remains undetermined. The junction shows a germline mismatch at one end, possibly a read error. Construction of TCR beta libraries relied on iRepertoire HTBI primers and on Arm-PCR targeting CDR3 regions. MiXCR was run by TCRdb on the multiplex PCR reads, yielding one entry per CDR3 protein. The data show about 450,000 distinct CDR3 sequences, around 15% seen once. The same sample was also used in a study of T cells in Graves' hyperthyroidism and ophthalmopathy.

This specimen consisted of peripheral blood mononuclear cells (PBMCs), obtained at new diagnosis, from a patient treated with antithyroid drugs. The sequence was obtained from a woman aged 45 to 65 with Graves disease. The J gene is TRBJ2-7, the V gene TRBV5-1, with D perhaps TRBD2 (5 bases). The CDR3 DNA is TGTGCCAGCAGCTTGTGGGAGAGCGAGCAGTACTTC. It encodes CASSLWESEQYF.